This T cell receptor (beta chain) was profiled in a study of T cells in Graves' hyperthyroidism and ophthalmopathy. Study findings and constraints: Stable hyperthyroidism was told apart from ophthalmopathy by a model built on 13 V-J features. Ophthalmopathy was predicted by the model a median of about six months ahead of onset. Among clonotypes expanded in thyroid above 0.001, most were also found in blood.

A note on this clonotype: Its cognate antigen is unknown.

V dropped 5 bases and J dropped 7 bases, with 17 bases sitting between them. There are 15 residues in the CDR3. Looked up from germline, CDR1 is SGHTA and CDR2 is FQGNSA. Regions amplified from RNA transcripts were the TCR beta CDR3 regions. The HTBI primer set drove a first-round RT-PCR of the TCR CDR3. One entry per CDR3 protein, called by TCRdb with MiXCR from the multiplex PCR reads. Of around 500,000 distinct CDR3 sequences listed, less than 25% were seen once; the top ten hold under 55%. Sequencing was carried out using blood. This receptor was identified in a woman in her seventies with Graves' ophthalmopathy. V and J are TRBV7-2 and TRBJ1-4; no reliable D call. CDR3 protein: CASSPDWNKAEKLFF. CDR3 bases: TGTGCCAGCAGCCCAGACTGGAATAAGGCTGAAAAACTGTTTTTT.